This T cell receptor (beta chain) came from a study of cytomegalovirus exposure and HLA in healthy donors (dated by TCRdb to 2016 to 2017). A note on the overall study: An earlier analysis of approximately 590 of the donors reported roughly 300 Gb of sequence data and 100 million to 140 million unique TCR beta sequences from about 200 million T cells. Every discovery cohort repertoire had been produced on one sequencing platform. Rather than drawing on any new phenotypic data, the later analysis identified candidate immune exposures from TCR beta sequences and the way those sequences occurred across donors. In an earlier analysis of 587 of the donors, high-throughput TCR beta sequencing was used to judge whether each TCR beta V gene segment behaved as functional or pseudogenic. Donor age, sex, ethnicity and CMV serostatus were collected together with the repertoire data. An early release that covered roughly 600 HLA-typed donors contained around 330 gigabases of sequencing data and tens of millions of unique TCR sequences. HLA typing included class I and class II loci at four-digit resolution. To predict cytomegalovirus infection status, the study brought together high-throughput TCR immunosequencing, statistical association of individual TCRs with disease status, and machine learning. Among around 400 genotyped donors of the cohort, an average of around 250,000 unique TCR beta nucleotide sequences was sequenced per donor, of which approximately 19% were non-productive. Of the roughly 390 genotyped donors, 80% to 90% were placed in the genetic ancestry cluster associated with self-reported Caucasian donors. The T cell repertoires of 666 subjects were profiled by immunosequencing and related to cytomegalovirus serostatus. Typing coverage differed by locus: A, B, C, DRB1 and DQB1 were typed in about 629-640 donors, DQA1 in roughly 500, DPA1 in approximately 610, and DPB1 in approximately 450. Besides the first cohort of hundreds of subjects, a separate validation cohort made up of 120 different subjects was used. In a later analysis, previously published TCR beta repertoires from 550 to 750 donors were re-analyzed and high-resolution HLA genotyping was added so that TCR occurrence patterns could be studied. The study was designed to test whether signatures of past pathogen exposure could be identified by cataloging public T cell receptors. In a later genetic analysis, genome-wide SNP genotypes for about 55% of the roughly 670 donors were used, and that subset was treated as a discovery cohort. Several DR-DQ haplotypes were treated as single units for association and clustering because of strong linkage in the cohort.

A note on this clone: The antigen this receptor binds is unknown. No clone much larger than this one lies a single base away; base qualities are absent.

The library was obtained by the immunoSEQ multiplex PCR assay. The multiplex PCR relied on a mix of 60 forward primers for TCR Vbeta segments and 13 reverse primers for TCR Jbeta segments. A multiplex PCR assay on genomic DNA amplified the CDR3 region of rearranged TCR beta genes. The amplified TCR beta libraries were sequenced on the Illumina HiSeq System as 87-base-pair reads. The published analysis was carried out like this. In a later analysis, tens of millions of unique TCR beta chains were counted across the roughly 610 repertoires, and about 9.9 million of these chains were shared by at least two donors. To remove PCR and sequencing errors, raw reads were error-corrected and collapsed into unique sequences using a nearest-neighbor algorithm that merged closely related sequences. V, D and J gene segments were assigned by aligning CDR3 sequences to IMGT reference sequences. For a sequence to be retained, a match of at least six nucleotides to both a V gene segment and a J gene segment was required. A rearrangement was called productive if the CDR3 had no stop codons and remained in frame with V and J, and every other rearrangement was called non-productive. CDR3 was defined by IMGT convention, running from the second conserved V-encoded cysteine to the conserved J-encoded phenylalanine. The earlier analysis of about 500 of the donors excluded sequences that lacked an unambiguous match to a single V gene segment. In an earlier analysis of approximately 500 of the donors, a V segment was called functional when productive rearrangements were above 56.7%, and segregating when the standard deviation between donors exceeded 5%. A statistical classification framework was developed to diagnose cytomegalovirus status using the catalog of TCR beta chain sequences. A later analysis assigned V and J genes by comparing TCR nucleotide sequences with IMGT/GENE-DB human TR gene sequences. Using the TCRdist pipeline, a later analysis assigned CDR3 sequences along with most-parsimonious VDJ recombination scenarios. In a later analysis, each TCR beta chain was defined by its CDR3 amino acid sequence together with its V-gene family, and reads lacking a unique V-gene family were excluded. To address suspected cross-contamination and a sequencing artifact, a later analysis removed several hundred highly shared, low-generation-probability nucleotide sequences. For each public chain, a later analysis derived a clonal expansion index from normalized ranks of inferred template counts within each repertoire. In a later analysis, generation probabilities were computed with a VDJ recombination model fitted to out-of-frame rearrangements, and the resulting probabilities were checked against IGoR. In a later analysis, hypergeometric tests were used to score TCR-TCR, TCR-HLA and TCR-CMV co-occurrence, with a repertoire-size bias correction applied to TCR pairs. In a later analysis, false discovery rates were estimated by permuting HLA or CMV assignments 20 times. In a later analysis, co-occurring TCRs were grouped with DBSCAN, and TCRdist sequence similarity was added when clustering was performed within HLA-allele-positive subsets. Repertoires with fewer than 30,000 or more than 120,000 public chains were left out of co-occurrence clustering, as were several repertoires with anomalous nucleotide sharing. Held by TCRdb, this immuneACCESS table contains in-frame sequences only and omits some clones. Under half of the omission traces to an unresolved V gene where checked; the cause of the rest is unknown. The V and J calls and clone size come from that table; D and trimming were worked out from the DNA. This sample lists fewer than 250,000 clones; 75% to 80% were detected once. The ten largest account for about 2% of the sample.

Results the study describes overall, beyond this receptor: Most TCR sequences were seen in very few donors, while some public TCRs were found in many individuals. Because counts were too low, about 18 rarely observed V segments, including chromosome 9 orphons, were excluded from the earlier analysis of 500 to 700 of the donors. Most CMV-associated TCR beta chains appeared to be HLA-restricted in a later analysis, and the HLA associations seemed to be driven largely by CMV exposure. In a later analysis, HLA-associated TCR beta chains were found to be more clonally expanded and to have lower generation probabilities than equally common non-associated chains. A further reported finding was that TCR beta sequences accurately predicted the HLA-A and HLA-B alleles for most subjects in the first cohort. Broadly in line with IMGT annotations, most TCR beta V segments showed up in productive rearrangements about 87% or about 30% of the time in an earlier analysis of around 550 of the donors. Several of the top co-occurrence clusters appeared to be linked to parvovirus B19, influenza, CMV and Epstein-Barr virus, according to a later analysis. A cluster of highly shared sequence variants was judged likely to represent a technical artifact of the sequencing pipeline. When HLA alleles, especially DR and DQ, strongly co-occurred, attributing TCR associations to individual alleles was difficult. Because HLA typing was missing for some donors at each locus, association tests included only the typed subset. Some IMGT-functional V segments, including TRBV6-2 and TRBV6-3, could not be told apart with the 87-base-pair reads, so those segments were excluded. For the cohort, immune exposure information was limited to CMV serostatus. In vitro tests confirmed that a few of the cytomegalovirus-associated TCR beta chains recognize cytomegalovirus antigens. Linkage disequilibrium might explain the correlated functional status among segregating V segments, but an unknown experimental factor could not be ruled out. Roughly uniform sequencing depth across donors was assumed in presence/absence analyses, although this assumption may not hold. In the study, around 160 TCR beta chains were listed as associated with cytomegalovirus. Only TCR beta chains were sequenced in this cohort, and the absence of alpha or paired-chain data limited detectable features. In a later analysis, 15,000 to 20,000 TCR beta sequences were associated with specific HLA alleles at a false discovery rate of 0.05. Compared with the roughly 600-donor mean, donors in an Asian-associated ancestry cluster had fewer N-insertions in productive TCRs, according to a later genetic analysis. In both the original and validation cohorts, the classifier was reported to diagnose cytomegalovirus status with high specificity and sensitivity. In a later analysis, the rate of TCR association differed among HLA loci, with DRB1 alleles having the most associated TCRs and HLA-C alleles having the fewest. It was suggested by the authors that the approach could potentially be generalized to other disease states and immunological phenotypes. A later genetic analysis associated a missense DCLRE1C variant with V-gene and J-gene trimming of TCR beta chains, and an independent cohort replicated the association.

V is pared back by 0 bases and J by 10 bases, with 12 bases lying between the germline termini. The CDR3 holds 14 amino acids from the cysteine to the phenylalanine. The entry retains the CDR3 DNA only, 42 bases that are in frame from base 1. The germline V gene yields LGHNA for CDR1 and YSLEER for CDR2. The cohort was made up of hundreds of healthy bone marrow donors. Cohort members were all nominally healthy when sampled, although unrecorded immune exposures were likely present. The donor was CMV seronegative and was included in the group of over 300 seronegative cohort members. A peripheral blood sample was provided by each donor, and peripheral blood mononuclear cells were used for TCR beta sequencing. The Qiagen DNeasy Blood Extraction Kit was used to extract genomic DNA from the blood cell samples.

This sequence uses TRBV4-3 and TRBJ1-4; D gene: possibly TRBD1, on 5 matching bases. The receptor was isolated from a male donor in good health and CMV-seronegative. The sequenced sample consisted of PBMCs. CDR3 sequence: CASSQDRGGRKLFF. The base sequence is TGCGCCAGCAGCCAAGATCGGGGGGGGAGAAAACTGTTTTTT.